One and the same sample provided the 27 T cell receptor beta chains below, sequenced in a study of T cell changes during pregnancy in multiple sclerosis (dated by TCRdb to the late 2010s). Library generation was performed with the immunoSEQ multiplex PCR assay. This is the immuneACCESS table as TCRdb keeps it, with only in-frame sequences that have V and J called. A part of the clones is gone; compared with another copy, unresolved V genes explain less than half, and the rest is unexplained. A total of under 75,000 clones appear in this sample, around 90% of them only once. The ten largest clones represent approximately 2.5% of the sample. The input for sequencing was peripheral blood, taken in the first trimester of pregnancy. These receptors all come from a female donor with multiple sclerosis, enrolled in a pregnancy study.

The rearrangement uses TRBV28 and TRBJ2-5; 7 bases fit TRBD1. This CDR3 has 16 residues. Per the germline V gene, CDR1 is MDHEN and CDR2 is SYDVKM. V lost 1 base to trimming and J lost 5 bases; unmatched junction nucleotides: 10. The CDR3 here is CASSLSWTGYEETQYF. DNA of the CDR3: TGTGCCAGCAGTTTATCTTGGACAGGTTACGAGGAGACCCAGTACTTC.

V usage is TRBV5-3 and J usage is TRBJ2-4; D not resolved. TRBV5-3 is an ORF; its function is uncertain. V dropped 2 bases and J dropped 0 bases, with 12 bases sitting between them. The CDR3 covers 16 residues. CDR3 coding DNA: TGTGCCAGAAGCTTCGGAGCTGATCTAGCCAAAAACATTCAGTACTTC. It yields the protein CARSFGADLAKNIQYF.

This clone appeared once. The V and J genes are TRBV9 and TRBJ2-7; 8 bases match TRBD2. J lost 3 bases, V lost 4 bases, and 9 bases had no gene match. Germline V gene lookup returns CDR1 SGDLS and CDR2 YYNGEE. The CDR3 runs 15 residues. Here the CDR3 DNA reads TGTGCCAGCAGCAACCGTCCGGGACTAGTCTACGAGCAGTACTTC. This sequence encodes CASSNRPGLVYEQYF. Full variable domain (rest looked up from reference TRBV9 and TRBJ2-7): DSGVTQTPKHLITATGQRVTLRCSPRSGDLSVYWYQQSLDQGLQFLIQYYNGEERAKGNILERFSAQQFPDLHSELNLSSLELGDSALYFCASSNRPGLVYEQYFGPGTRLTVT.

The gene calls are TRBV7-9 and TRBJ1-5; possible D gene TRBD1, 5 bases. V lost 2 bases to trimming and J lost 5 bases, with 19 bases between them. Germline V CDR1 and CDR2: SEHNR, FQNEAQ (reference sequence). There are 17 residues in the CDR3. CDR3: CASSLNREGMGHQPQHF. The DNA for the CDR3 is TGTGCCAGCAGCTTAAATCGGGAGGGGATGGGACATCAGCCCCAGCATTTT.

This chain links TRBV6-1 with TRBJ2-3; 12 bases map to TRBD2. Germline V gene data show CDR1 as MNHNS and CDR2 as SASEGT. The CDR3 is 15 residues long. Trimming took 9 bases from V and 2 from J; bases not matched to a gene: 6. CDR3 DNA sequence: TGTGCCAGTGATCTAGCGGGGGGGGACACAGATACGCAGTATTTT. It is translated as CASDLAGGDTDTQYF.

This chain's CDR3 is CASSQAAQGTQYF. For the CDR3, the DNA is TGTGCCAGCAGCCAAGCCGCGCAGGGTACGCAGTATTTT. The V call is TRBV14, the J call TRBJ2-3, with a weak D call TRBD1 (5 bases). V gave up 1 base and J gave up 8 bases, with 10 bases separating them. Germline V gene data show CDR1 as SGHDN and CDR2 as FVKESK. The CDR3 is 13 amino acids. The variable domain in full, with the rest retrieved from reference TRBV14 and TRBJ2-3, is EAGVTQFPSHSVIEKGQTVTLRCDPISGHDNLYWYRRVMGKEIKFLLHFVKESKQDESGMPNNRFLAERTGGTYSTLKVQPAELEDSGVYFCASSQAAQGTQYFGPGTRLTVL.

This rearrangement joins TRBV30 to TRBJ1-5; D gene unclear. The germline V gene has CDR1 GTSNPN and CDR2 SVGIG (reference sequence). V lost 4 bases and J lost 2, with 12 bases in between. The CDR3 has 14 residues. Here the CDR3 DNA reads TGTGCCTGGAAAGAGGGCAAGGGCAATCAGCCCCAGCATTTT. Amino acid sequence: CAWKEGKGNQPQHF.

J is TRBJ2-2 and V is TRBV30, with TRBD2 matching over 10 bases. This CDR3 comprises 14 residues. V lost 5 bases and J lost 7; bases outside the gene matches: 7. CDR1 GTSNPN and CDR2 SVGIG come from the germline V gene (reference sequence). CDR3 coding DNA: TGTGCCTGGGGTGGGCTAGCGGGGGTCGGGGAGCTGTTTTTT. Translation: CAWGGLAGVGELFF. Variable domain in full (rest from reference TRBV30 and TRBJ2-2): SQTIHQWPATLVQPVGSPLSLECTVEGTSNPNLYWYRQAAGRGLQLLFYSVGIGQISSEVPQNLSASRPQDRQFILSSKKLLLSDSGFYLCAWGGLAGVGELFFGEGSRLTVL.

This rearrangement joins TRBV30 to TRBJ2-2; no definite D call. This CDR3 contains 10 residues. Germline-derived CDR1 and CDR2 are GTSNPN and SVGIG (reference sequence). V dropped 7 bases and J dropped 7 bases, with 7 bases sitting between them. The CDR3 spells CAYFVGELFF. The CDR3, as DNA: TGTGCCTACTTCGTCGGGGAGCTGTTTTTT.

The V and J genes are TRBV6-6 and TRBJ2-1; 13 bases align to TRBD2. The CDR3 runs to 15 residues. Per germline, CDR1 MNHNY and CDR2 SVGAGI (reference sequence). V was clipped by 10 bases and J by 4 bases; unmatched bases: 7. The CDR3 here is CAKHRGLAGYNEQFF. The CDR3 coding sequence is TGTGCCAAACACCGGGGACTAGCGGGATACAATGAGCAGTTCTTC.

Written as DNA, the CDR3 is TGTGCCAGCAACTGGGGGACAGGAAACACCATATATTTT. Protein product: CASNWGTGNTIYF. The chain is built from TRBV6-1 and TRBJ1-3; D might be TRBD1 (6 bases). The germline gives CDR1 MNHNS, CDR2 SASEGT. V lost 7 bases and J lost 4, with 11 bases in between. The CDR3 consists of 13 residues.

As DNA, the CDR3 is TGTGCCAGTAGTATTTCGGGGGGCCACTCCTACAATGAGCAGTTCTTC. Protein product: CASSISGGHSYNEQFF. V is TRBV19 and J is TRBJ2-1; perhaps TRBD2 as D (7 bases). The V end lost 3 bases, the J end lost 0 bases, and 12 bases lay between the germline ends. The CDR3 totals 16 residues. The germline gives CDR1 LNHDA, CDR2 SQIVND (reference sequence).

The chain has TRBV11-2 and TRBJ1-1; maybe TRBD1 (6 bases). The CDR3 contains 16 residues. Between the trimmed V and J ends, which lost 1 base and 2 bases, there was a span of 14 bases. Germline CDR1 SGHAT, CDR2 FQNNGV. The CDR3 loop reads CASSLAFQQGNTEAFF. CDR3 DNA sequence: TGTGCCAGCAGCTTAGCGTTCCAACAGGGTAACACTGAAGCTTTCTTT.

The chain combines TRBV2 with TRBJ2-4, with a possible D match to TRBD2 (5 bases). The CDR3 runs to 15 residues. V shed 5 bases and J shed 3 bases, with 14 bases lying between them. Germline lookup yields CDR1 SNHLY and CDR2 FYNNEI. The CDR3 here is CASSIIGLDKNIQYF. DNA for the CDR3: TGTGCCAGCAGTATTATAGGACTTGACAAAAACATTCAGTACTTC.

V and J are TRBV7-9 and TRBJ1-1; 7 positions agree with TRBD1. V lost 4 bases, J lost 6 bases, and 5 bases stayed unmatched. The CDR3 covers 13 residues. Germline CDR1 is SEHNR and CDR2 is FQNEAQ (reference sequence). CDR3 protein: CASSSGQRAEAFF. CDR3 nucleotide sequence: TGTGCCAGCAGCTCGGGACAGCGGGCTGAAGCTTTCTTT.

The chain links TRBV5-1 to TRBJ1-5, with 7 bases identical to TRBD1. The CDR3 spans 15 residues. V lost 3 bases to trimming and J lost 2 bases; unmatched junction nucleotides: 5. Per germline, CDR1 SGHRS and CDR2 YFSETQ. The DNA of the CDR3 is TGCGCCAGCAGCTCCTCCGGGACAGGCAATCAGCCCCAGCATTTT. It codes for CASSSSGTGNQPQHF.

The chain combines TRBV25-1 with TRBJ1-6; D gene uncertain. This CDR3 spans 14 amino acids. The germline V gene has CDR1 MGHDK and CDR2 SYGVNS. Trimming pared 0 bases from V and 10 bases from J, leaving 10 bases between. CDR3 residues: CASSEYGEVSPLHF. CDR3 nucleotides: TGTGCCAGCAGTGAATATGGAGAGGTCTCACCCCTCCACTTT.

The rearrangement links TRBV5-1 to TRBJ1-1, with TRBD1 matching 9 bases. Germline lookup yields CDR1 SGHRS and CDR2 YFSETQ. Trimming at V came to 4 bases and at J to 5 bases, leaving 9 bases not matched to a gene. This CDR3 is 15 amino acids long. CDR3 DNA sequence: TGCGCCAGCAGCAAGGGGGGACAGGGTAGTACTGAAGCTTTCTTT. This codes for CASSKGGQGSTEAFF.

This chain links TRBV4-1 with TRBJ1-3; the D is unclear. V gave up 1 base and J gave up 4 bases, with 8 bases separating them. Germline CDR1 MGHRA, CDR2 YSYEKL. The CDR3 loop spans 14 amino acids. The CDR3 DNA is TGCGCCAGCAGCCAAGGCGGGTGGGGAAACACCATATATTTT. Translation: CASSQGGWGNTIYF.

The rearrangement uses TRBV21-1 and TRBJ2-1; TRBD2 is the table's D call and was not checked against the DNA. TRBV21-1 constitutes a pseudogene. CDR3 length: 16 residues. The CDR3 coding sequence is TGTGCCAGCAGCCCTGAAGCGGGGCTTTCCTACAATGAGCAGTTCTTC. Protein product: CASSPEAGLSYNEQFF.

The chain links TRBV10-3 to TRBJ2-7; 10 nucleotides align to TRBD1. Looked up from germline, CDR1 is ENHRY and CDR2 is SYGVKD. There are 15 residues in the CDR3. Losses at the gene ends were 4 bases for V and 1 base for J; bases not matched to a gene: 4. CDR3 sequence: CAISAPDRGSYEQYF. The CDR3 DNA sequence: TGTGCCATCAGTGCCCCGGACAGGGGGTCCTACGAGCAGTACTTC.

This chain links TRBV7-9 with TRBJ1-2; 8 bases fit TRBD1. This CDR3 is 14 amino acids long. J was trimmed by 2 bases and V by 7 bases; bases with no gene match: 6. CDR1 and CDR2 (germline): SEHNR, FQNEAQ (reference sequence). The CDR3 bases are TGTGCCAGCATGGGTTGGGACAGGAACTATGGCTACACCTTC. Translating gives CASMGWDRNYGYTF.

The genes are TRBV2 and TRBJ2-7; 10 positions match TRBD1. The junction had 5 bases not matched to a gene; V was cut back by 7 bases and J by 2 bases. The CDR3 is 14 amino acids. CDR1 is SNHLY, CDR2 FYNNEI, per germline. In DNA, the CDR3 is TGTGCCAGCACATGGGACAGGGGTGCCTACGAGCAGTACTTC. This gives the protein CASTWDRGAYEQYF.

The chain carries TRBV29-1 and TRBJ1-1, with a possible D match to TRBD1 (5 bases). CDR3 length: 11 residues. The ends were cut back, 6 bases at V and 6 bases at J, with 11 bases in the middle. Germline CDR1 is SQVTM and CDR2 is ANQGSEA. CDR3 region: CSVRGGAEAFF. In DNA form, the CDR3 reads TGCAGCGTGAGAGGAGGGGCTGAAGCTTTCTTT.

This chain connects TRBV28 to TRBJ1-5; 12 bases line up with TRBD1. J gave up 3 bases and V 8 bases, and 8 bases lay outside the gene matches. Per germline, CDR1 MDHEN and CDR2 SYDVKM. The CDR3 extends over 16 amino acids. The CDR3: CASLRDRGLLNQPQHF. DNA for the CDR3: TGTGCCAGCCTGCGGGACAGGGGGCTTCTCAATCAGCCCCAGCATTTT.

The chain joins TRBV28 to TRBJ2-1, with TRBD2 matching 8 bases. This CDR3 comprises 14 residues. V dropped 10 bases and J dropped 9; count of bases not matched to a gene: 14. Per the germline V gene, CDR1 is MDHEN and CDR2 is SYDVKM. CDR3 amino acids: CAIGSGVVRGEQFF. DNA for the CDR3: TGTGCCATAGGTAGCGGGGTGGTAAGGGGTGAGCAGTTCTTC.

The chain carries TRBV13 and TRBJ2-2, with 7 positions matching TRBD1. This CDR3 has 17 amino acids. J lost 7 bases, V lost 7 bases, and 18 bases had no gene match. Germline-derived CDR1 and CDR2 are PRHDT and FYEKMQ (reference sequence). The CDR3 loop reads CASKRQGDFGVNGELFF. The DNA of the CDR3 is TGTGCCAGCAAACGACAGGGAGACTTTGGGGTCAACGGGGAGCTGTTTTTT.